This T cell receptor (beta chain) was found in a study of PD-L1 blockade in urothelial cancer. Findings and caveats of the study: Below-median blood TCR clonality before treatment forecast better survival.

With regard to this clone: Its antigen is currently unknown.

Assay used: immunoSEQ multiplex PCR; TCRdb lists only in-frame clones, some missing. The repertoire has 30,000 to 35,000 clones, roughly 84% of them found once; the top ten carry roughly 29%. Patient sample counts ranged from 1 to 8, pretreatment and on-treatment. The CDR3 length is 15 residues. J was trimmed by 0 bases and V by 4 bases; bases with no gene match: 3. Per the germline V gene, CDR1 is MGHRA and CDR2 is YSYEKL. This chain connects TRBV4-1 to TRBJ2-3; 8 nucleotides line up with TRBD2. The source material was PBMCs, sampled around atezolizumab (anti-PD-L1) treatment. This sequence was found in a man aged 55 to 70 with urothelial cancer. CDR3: CASSRSSGSTDTQYF. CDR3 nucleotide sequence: TGCGCCAGCAGCCGGTCTAGCGGGAGCACAGATACGCAGTATTTT.